Listed below are T cell receptor beta chains from one sample, sequenced in a study of graft-versus-host responses after intestinal transplantation. Clones were sequenced by immunoSEQ multiplex PCR, and TCRdb holds only the in-frame ones, with some missing. The sample has 50,000 to 75,000 clones; 90% to 95% are singletons. Antigens for these TCRs are unknown. This specimen was unstimulated CD4+ T cells sorted from spleen or lymph node cells, taken before transplant. The source is a human donor who was the organ donor for an intestinal transplant. CDR3s include the opening cysteine and the closing phenylalanine or tryptophan. D genes are given only for firm matches. Expanded clones are given a class, and other clones once, few, many or no size at all.

J gene | V gene | clone size | D gene | CDR3 DNA | CDR3 protein
TRBJ2-7 | TRBV27 | NA | NA | TGTGCCAGCAGTTTACGGGGAAGGCTGACTAGCTCCTACGAGCAGTACTTC | CASSLRGRLTSSYEQYF
TRBJ2-2 | TRBV11-2 | NA | NA | TGTGCCAGCAGCTCCTCAATTACCGGGGAGCTGTTTTTT | CASSSSITGELFF
TRBJ1-2 | TRBV7-2 | NA | TRBD1 | TGTGCCAGCAGCTCCTGGACAGGGTATGGCTACACCTTC | CASSSWTGYGYTF
TRBJ1-1 | TRBV2 | NA | TRBD1 | TGTGCCAGCAGTGTCCCATTACAGGGGCACACTGAAGCTTTCTTT | CASSVPLQGHTEAFF
TRBJ2-5 | TRBV7-2 | NA | TRBD1 | TGTGCCAGCAGCTTAAGAGGGGGCCCACAAGAGACCCAGTACTTC | CASSLRGGPQETQYF
TRBJ2-2 | TRBV25-1 | NA | TRBD2 | TGTGCCAGCAGTGAAAGCGCGGGGGGACCTACCGGGGAGCTGTTTTTT | CASSESAGGPTGELFF
TRBJ2-3 | TRBV5-1 | NA | NA | TGCGCCAGCAGGACCAACCCAGCCCTTAACACAGATACGCAGTATTTT | CASRTNPALNTDTQYF
TRBJ2-5 | TRBV9 | NA | TRBD2 | TGTGCCAGCAGTGTGATAGCGGGTTCTCAAGAGACCCAGTACTTC | CASSVIAGSQETQYF
TRBJ1-2 | TRBV28 | NA | NA | TGTGCCAGCGAAACTTCCGAGCCCCAAGGCTACACCTTC | CASETSEPQGYTF
TRBJ2-1 | TRBV18 | NA | NA | TGTGCCAGCTCGCCGAGGACTGACAATGAGCAGTTCTTC | CASSPRTDNEQFF
TRBJ1-4 | TRBV9 | once | NA | TGTGCCAGCAGCCCCGGGTCACGAAATGAAAAACTGTTTTTT | CASSPGSRNEKLFF
TRBJ2-1 | TRBV18 | NA | TRBD2 | TGTGCCAGCTCACCGACTAGCGGCAATGAGCAGTTCTTC | CASSPTSGNEQFF
TRBJ1-2 | TRBV18 | NA | TRBD1 | TGTGCCAGCTCACCACCAGGGACAGCTTACACCTTC | CASSPPGTAYTF
TRBJ2-5 | TRBV6-6 | NA | TRBD2 | TGTGCCAGCAGCCGGGGGGGTCAAGAGACCCAGTACTTC | CASSRGGQETQYF
TRBJ2-1 | TRBV19 | NA | TRBD2 | TGTGCCAGTAGTCGGAGGGGACTAGCGGGAGAGGTCTCCTACAATGAGCAGTTCTTC | CASSRRGLAGEVSYNEQFF
TRBJ2-5 | TRBV4-1 | NA | TRBD1 | TGCGCCAGCAGCCGACAGGGGGCAGAGACCCAGTACTTC | CASSRQGAETQYF
TRBJ2-5 | TRBV18 | NA | NA | TGTGCCAGCTCACCAGTCCTAGCGCAACTCCAAGAGACCCAGTACTTC | CASSPVLAQLQETQYF
TRBJ1-5 | TRBV20-1 | NA | NA | TGCAGTGCTAGAGACAATCAGCCCCAGCATTTT | CSARDNQPQHF
TRBJ2-7 | TRBV18 | NA | TRBD2 | TGTGCCAGCTCAACCAACCGGGACTACCTCGGCGAGCAGTACTTC | CASSTNRDYLGEQYF
TRBJ2-6 | TRBV5-8 | NA | NA | TGTGCCAGCAGCGTGGAGGGAGGGGCCAACGTCCTGACTTTC | CASSVEGGANVLTF
TRBJ2-2 | TRBV6-9 | NA | NA | TGTGCCAGCAGTTATGGGCTGATCACCGGGGAGCTGTTTTTT | CASSYGLITGELFF
TRBJ2-7 | TRBV5-6 | NA | NA | TGTGCCAGCAGCTTGGTCGGACCTAGGAACGAGCAGTACTTC | CASSLVGPRNEQYF
TRBJ2-7 | TRBV2 | NA | NA | TGTGCCAGCAGTAGGTCCCGCTACGAGCAGTACTTC | CASSRSRYEQYF
TRBJ1-1 | TRBV5-1 | NA | NA | TGCGCCAGCAGCTTGGTTGGGAAGCTGTTGGGGAACACTGAAGCTTTCTTT | CASSLVGKLLGNTEAFF
TRBJ2-7 | TRBV6-5 | NA | NA | TGTGCCGTCCGGGGGACATTCTACGAGCAGTACTTC | CAVRGTFYEQYF
TRBJ2-7 | TRBV7-9 | NA | NA | TGTGCCAGCAGCCGAAACACAGGGTGGAGGTCCTACGAGCAGTACTTC | CASSRNTGWRSYEQYF
TRBJ2-5 | TRBV2 | NA | NA | TGTGCCAGCAGTGGCCCGGGTCGGGGGGCGTACCAAGAGACCCAGTACTTC | CASSGPGRGAYQETQYF
TRBJ2-5 | TRBV6-1 | NA | NA | TGTGCCAGCGGAGAGGACCAGTACTTC | CASGEDQYF
TRBJ1-2 | TRBV5-6 | NA | NA | TGTGCCAGCAGCTTGGTTCCAGCCTTAAACTATGGCTACACCTTC | CASSLVPALNYGYTF
TRBJ1-6 | TRBV5-5 | NA | NA | TGTGCCAGCAGGCCGGGACACCAAAGGCCTAATTCACCCCTCCACTTT | CASRPGHQRPNSPLHF
TRBJ2-1 | TRBV7-9 | NA | TRBD1 | TGTGCCAGCAGCTCCGGGACAGGGAAAAATGAGCAGTTCTTC | CASSSGTGKNEQFF
TRBJ1-2 | TRBV4-3 | NA | NA | TGCGCCAGCAGCCAGGAGGGACTGCGCGGCTACACCTTC | CASSQEGLRGYTF
TRBJ2-1 | TRBV6-5 | NA | NA | TGTGCCAGCAGTTATCAGAGGCTCACGACTGAGCAGTTCTTC | CASSYQRLTTEQFF
TRBJ2-2 | TRBV19 | NA | NA | TGTGCCAGTAGTATAGTCGCGGGCCTCACCGGGGAGCTGTTTTTT | CASSIVAGLTGELFF